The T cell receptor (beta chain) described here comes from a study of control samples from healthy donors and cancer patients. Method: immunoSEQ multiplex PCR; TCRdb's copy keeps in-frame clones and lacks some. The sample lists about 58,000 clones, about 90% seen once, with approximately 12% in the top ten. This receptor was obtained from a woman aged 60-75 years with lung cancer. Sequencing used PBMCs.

The CDR3 DNA sequence: TGTGCCACCAGTGTCCACGGGGAGCTGTTTTTT. Translating it yields CATSVHGELFF. This chain uses TRBV24-1 with TRBJ2-2, with no clear D. Germline V gene sequence: CDR1 KGHDR, CDR2 SFDVKD. This CDR3 comprises 11 residues. V dropped 5 bases and J dropped 7 bases, with 4 bases sitting between them.